One and the same sample provided the 2 T cell receptor beta chains below, sequenced in a study of blood T cells in healthy people across ages (dated by TCRdb to about 2015). Libraries were constructed by 5' RACE. The sequencer listed for this sample is Illumina HiSeq 2500. A second roughly 7 to 11 cycle PCR used a sample-barcoded 5' primer and a J-beta primer mix. The raw public reads went through TCRdb reprocessing: fastp at Q25, MiXCR clone calling, in-frame beta chains kept. All rows with the same CDR3 protein become a single entry with the most common DNA and genes. The sample table records 1,500,000 or so distinct CDR3 sequences; almost 60% of these occur just once. The top ten constitute 5.5% to 8% of the sample. The sequencing sample was made of blood. The source is a man between 18 and 35 years old in good health.

The gene calls are TRBV20-1 and TRBJ1-5, with TRBD1 identical over 7 bases. With 8 bases clipped from V and 3 bases from J, the junction kept 7 bases outside the gene matches. Germline CDR1 DFQATT, CDR2 SNEGSKA (reference sequence). The CDR3 runs 13 residues. CDR3 sequence: CSSGGTDNQPQHF. DNA for the CDR3: TGCAGTTCCGGGGGGACAGACAATCAGCCCCAGCATTTT.

A few counts support this clonotype. Here the CDR3 reads CSAIQDSPLHF. CDR3 in DNA: TGCAGTGCTATACAGGATTCACCCCTCCACTTT. This chain uses TRBV20-1 with TRBJ1-6, with D maybe TRBD1 (5 bases). V lost 4 bases, J lost 8 bases, and 6 bases lay in between. This CDR3 region has 11 residues. Germline loops: CDR1 DFQATT, CDR2 SNEGSKA (reference sequence).